This TCR beta chain was obtained from a study of blood T cell repertoires in COVID-19. On the study more broadly: Donors in the United States, Italy and Spain gave samples during acute or convalescent COVID-19. From T cells, B-cell-depleted T cells, or PBMCs came the material, which was cDNA or gDNA.

The CDR3 runs to 15 residues. The germline V gene encodes CDR1 LNHDA and CDR2 SQIVND (reference sequence). Trimming left V 3 bases short and J 7 bases short, with 18 bases between. Under the authors' procedure: For nucleated cells, counts were estimated from reference gene primer amplification. Sequencing was performed with immunoSEQ multiplex PCR; in TCRdb, only in-frame clones are kept and a portion is missing. V, J and clone size were drawn from that table, and D and trimming were deduced from the DNA. The sample records 210,000 or so clones, roughly 90% being singletons. This chain connects TRBV19 to TRBJ2-5; possibly TRBD2 for D (6 bases). The source material was peripheral blood. The sequence was collected from a woman aged 60 to 75 with acute or convalescent COVID-19. CDR3 nucleotides: TGTGCCAGTAGTATTCATCGGGGGTCGGATGGGACCCAGTACTTC. Amino acid sequence: CASSIHRGSDGTQYF. Full variable domain (outside the CDR3, taken from reference TRBV19 and TRBJ2-5): DGGITQSPKYLFRKEGQNVTLSCEQNLNHDAMYWYRQDPGQGLRLIYYSQIVNDFQKGDIAEGYSVSREKKESFPLTVTSAQKNPTAFYLCASSIHRGSDGTQYFGPGTRLLVL.